This T cell receptor (beta chain) is from a study of shared clonotypes between healthy human individuals. Whole-study context: The cohort comprised a couple of women and a few men. Their ages spanned 18 to 49 years.

This clone has ten or more counts. The antigen remains undetermined. Repertoires were generated with immunoSEQ multiplex PCR, while TCRdb's copy carries only in-frame clones and drops some. The sample shows some 510,000 clones, roughly 78% of them seen only once. General study findings and limits: Apart from blood, nothing was sampled; tissue repertoires likely differ.

In germline, CDR1 is SNHLY, CDR2 FYNNEI. The CDR3 runs 14 residues. V lost 3 bases and J lost 2, with 8 bases in between. This sequence originates from a woman in her thirties or forties in good health. Some clones in this sample may be carry-over from other donors' samples. This chain joins TRBV2 and TRBJ1-5; D gene unclear. Sequenced material: PBMCs. The CDR3 loop is CASSERHRNQPQHF. DNA for the CDR3: TGTGCCAGCAGTGAGCGACACCGCAATCAGCCCCAGCATTTT. Full variable domain (missing parts from reference TRBV2 and TRBJ1-5): EPEVTQTPSHQVTQMGQEVILRCVPISNHLYFYWYRQILGQKVEFLVSFYNNEISEKSEIFDDQFSVERPDGSNFTLKIRSTKLEDSAMYFCASSERHRNQPQHFGDGTRLSIL.